This TCR beta chain is from a study of cytomegalovirus exposure and HLA in healthy donors. Among the donors, all were healthy bone marrow donors. V lost 3 bases and J lost 0, with 5 bases in between. Germline CDR1 MNHEY, CDR2 SMNVEV (reference sequence). The CDR3 contains 14 residues. Study-wide points: Investigators reported under 200 TCR beta chains as tied to cytomegalovirus. Later analysis placed DRB1 highest and HLA-C lowest in TCR association rates, which differed by HLA locus.

PCR was performed using 60 Vbeta and 13 Jbeta primers. TCRdb's table, derived via immunoSEQ multiplex PCR, lists solely in-frame clones and lacks some. The sample includes over 150,000 clones, around 84% of them seen just once. As to this clone: Its antigen is still unknown.

V and J are TRBV27 and TRBJ2-2; D uncertain. The TCR originated in a woman aged 40 to 50 in good health and CMV-seropositive. Sequenced sample: PBMCs. DNA of the CDR3: TGTGCCAGCAGTTTCGGTTCGAACACCGGGGAGCTGTTTTTT. Amino acid sequence: CASSFGSNTGELFF.